The source of this T cell receptor beta chain is a study of blood T cell repertoires in COVID-19. Study as a whole: The cDNA or gDNA used as material had been derived from T cells, B-cell-depleted T cells, or PBMCs.

V dropped 1 base and J dropped 3 bases, with 10 bases sitting between them. CDR1 SGDLS and CDR2 YYNGEE come from the germline V gene. The CDR3 runs to 15 residues. The table came from immunoSEQ multiplex PCR; TCRdb's copy has only in-frame clones and leaves some out. The data contain 250,000 or so clones, more than 80% of them singletons. Recruits, aged about 18 to 89 years, lived in approximately 26 US areas. What the recovered Cohort 3 donors had was two negative PCRs, clearance, or symptom resolution. Sequencing used PBMCs or T cells enriched from blood (not recorded which). This TCR came from a man in his 60s who had recovered from COVID-19. The rearrangement uses TRBV9 and TRBJ2-2; D is possibly TRBD1 (5 bases). CDR3 nucleotides: TGTGCCAGCAGCGTATATGACAGAGACACCGGGGAGCTGTTTTTT. This codes for CASSVYDRDTGELFF.